The entry below gives a single TCR beta chain sequence along with its context. Its antigen is unknown. The data are from a study of T cells in Graves' hyperthyroidism and ophthalmopathy. Trimming took off 1 base at V and 3 bases at J, with 16 bases between the two ends. The CDR3 extends over 17 amino acids. Per the germline V gene, CDR1 is MNHNS and CDR2 is SASEGT. Any symptoms of ophthalmopathy came after the first hyperthyroidism diagnosis, from which the blood sample dates. Whole-study results and caveats: Most expanded thyroid clonotypes above 0.001 recurred in blood.

Using RNA transcripts as the source, TCR beta CDR3 regions were amplified. Carried out on the TCR CDR3, a first-round RT-PCR used the HTBI primer set. One entry per CDR3 protein results from TCRdb running MiXCR on the multiplex PCR reads. The sample lists 730,000 or so distinct CDR3 sequences; roughly a sixth were seen once. Sequencing was carried out using blood. This TCR was recovered from a woman aged 50 to 65 with Graves' hyperthyroidism that later progressed to Graves' ophthalmopathy. The chain has TRBV6-1 and TRBJ1-5, with D tentatively TRBD1 (5 bases). The CDR3 loop reads CASSEGTSGTFNQPQHF. CDR3 DNA: TGTGCCAGCAGTGAAGGGACCTCCGGGACCTTCAATCAGCCCCAGCATTTT.